The rows below give T cell receptor beta chains drawn from one sample of a study of blood T cell repertoires in COVID-19. The assay was immunoSEQ multiplex PCR, and TCRdb's table has in-frame clones only and misses some. The profile shows around 60,000 clones, 81% of them singletons. The sequencing sample was made of peripheral blood. The origin of the receptors is a woman of 80 years or more with active or convalescent COVID-19. Each CDR3 is given with its conserved first and last residue. The order of the fields is CDR3 length, clone size, V gene, D gene, J gene, CDR3 protein, CDR3 DNA. A D gene is named only where the DNA matches it firmly. The listing skips clone size in some rows; elsewhere it reads once, few, many or a size class.

15	NA	TRBV9	NA	TRBJ2-1	CASSVGEGAYNEQFF	TGTGCCAGCAGCGTAGGGGAGGGGGCCTACAATGAGCAGTTCTTC
11	few	TRBV2	NA	TRBJ2-3	CASSERDTQYF	TGTGCCAGCAGTGAACGGGATACGCAGTATTTT
14	NA	TRBV19	TRBD1	TRBJ1-1	CASSAGQGNGEAFF	TGTGCCAGTAGTGCGGGACAGGGGAACGGTGAAGCTTTCTTT
15	few	TRBV7-2	NA	TRBJ1-2	CASSLPWQAFYGYTF	TGTGCCAGCAGCCTCCCGTGGCAGGCGTTCTATGGCTACACCTTC
16	NA	TRBV5-1	NA	TRBJ1-3	CASSLEGQSSGNTIYF	TGCGCCAGCAGCTTGGAAGGACAGAGCTCTGGAAACACCATATATTTT
15	once	TRBV4-1	TRBD1	TRBJ2-7	CASSPRQGVSYEQYF	TGCGCCAGCAGCCCCCGACAGGGGGTCTCCTACGAGCAGTACTTC
16	NA	TRBV10-2	TRBD1	TRBJ1-4	CASSRGQALFNEKLFF	TGCGCCAGCAGTAGGGGACAGGCACTCTTCAACGAAAAACTGTTTTTT
16	NA	TRBV4-3	NA	TRBJ2-2	CASSQDHATTTGELFF	TGCGCCAGCAGCCAAGATCACGCGACAACCACCGGGGAGCTGTTTTTT
13	NA	TRBV14	TRBD1	TRBJ1-2	CASRRQGFGGYTF	TGTGCCAGCAGACGACAGGGGTTCGGGGGCTACACCTTC
19	once	TRBV4-1	NA	TRBJ1-1	CASSQFPHGQGTVGTEAFF	TGCGCCAGCAGCCAATTCCCCCATGGGCAGGGGACGGTAGGCACTGAAGCTTTCTTT
12	NA	TRBV12-3/TRBV12-4	NA	TRBJ1-2	CASSLGGGGYTF	TGTGCCAGCAGTTTAGGGGGCGGTGGCTACACCTTC
14	NA	TRBV18	NA	TRBJ2-7	CASSPPAGNYEQYF	TGTGCCAGCTCACCACCTGCAGGGAACTACGAGCAGTACTTC
15	NA	TRBV5-1	NA	TRBJ2-3	CASSTGQFSTDTQYF	TGCGCCAGCAGCACAGGACAGTTTAGCACAGATACGCAGTATTTT
13	NA	TRBV19	TRBD2	TRBJ2-2	CASSTRGVGELFF	TGTGCCAGTAGTACCCGGGGGGTCGGGGAGCTGTTTTTT
15	once	TRBV5-1	TRBD2	TRBJ2-7	CASSYLGTSIDEQYF	TGCGCCAGCAGCTACTTAGGGACTAGCATCGACGAGCAGTACTTC
14	NA	TRBV13	TRBD1	TRBJ2-7	CASSLDRLTGAQYF	TGTGCCAGCAGCTTAGACCGACTGACAGGGGCGCAGTACTTC
13	once	TRBV28	TRBD1	TRBJ1-2	CASSTRQGNGYTF	TGTGCCAGCAGTACACGACAGGGGAATGGCTACACCTTC